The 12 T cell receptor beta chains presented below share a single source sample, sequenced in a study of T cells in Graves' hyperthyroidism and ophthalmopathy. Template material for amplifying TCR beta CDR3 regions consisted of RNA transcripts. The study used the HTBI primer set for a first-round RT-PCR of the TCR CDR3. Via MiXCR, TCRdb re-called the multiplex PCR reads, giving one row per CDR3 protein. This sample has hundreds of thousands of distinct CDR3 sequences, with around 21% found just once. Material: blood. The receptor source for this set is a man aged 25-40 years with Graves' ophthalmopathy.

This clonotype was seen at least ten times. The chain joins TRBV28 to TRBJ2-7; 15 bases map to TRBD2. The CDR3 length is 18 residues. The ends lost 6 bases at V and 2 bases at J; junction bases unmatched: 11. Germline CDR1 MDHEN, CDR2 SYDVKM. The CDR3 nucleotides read TGTGCCAGCAGGGCCCCCGGGACTAGCGGGAGGCCCGCCTACGAGCAGTACTTC. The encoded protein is CASRAPGTSGRPAYEQYF. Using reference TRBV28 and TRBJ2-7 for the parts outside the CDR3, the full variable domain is DVKVTQSSRYLVKRTGEKVFLECVQDMDHENMFWYRQDPGLGLRLIYFSYDVKMKEKGDIPEGYSVSREKKERFSLILESASTNQTSMYLCASRAPGTSGRPAYEQYFGPGTRLTVT.

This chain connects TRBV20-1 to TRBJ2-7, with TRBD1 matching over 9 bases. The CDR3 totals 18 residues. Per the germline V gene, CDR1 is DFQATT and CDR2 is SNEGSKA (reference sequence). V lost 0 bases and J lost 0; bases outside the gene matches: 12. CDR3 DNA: TGCAGTGCTAGAGATAAGGTGGGACAGGGACGGAGCTCCTACGAGCAGTACTTC. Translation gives CSARDKVGQGRSSYEQYF.

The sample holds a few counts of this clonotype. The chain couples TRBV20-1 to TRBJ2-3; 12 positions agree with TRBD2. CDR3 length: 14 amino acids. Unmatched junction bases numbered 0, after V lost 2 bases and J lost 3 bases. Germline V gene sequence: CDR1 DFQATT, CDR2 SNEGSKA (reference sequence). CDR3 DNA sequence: TGCAGTGCTAGACTAGCGGGAGGGACAGATACGCAGTATTTT. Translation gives CSARLAGGTDTQYF.

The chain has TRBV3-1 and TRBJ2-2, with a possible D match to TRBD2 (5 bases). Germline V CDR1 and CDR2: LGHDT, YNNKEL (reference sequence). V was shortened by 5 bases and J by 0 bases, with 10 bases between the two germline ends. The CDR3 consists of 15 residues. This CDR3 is CASSFRGSNTGELFF. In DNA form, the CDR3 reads TGTGCCAGCAGCTTTCGGGGATCGAACACCGGGGAGCTGTTTTTT.

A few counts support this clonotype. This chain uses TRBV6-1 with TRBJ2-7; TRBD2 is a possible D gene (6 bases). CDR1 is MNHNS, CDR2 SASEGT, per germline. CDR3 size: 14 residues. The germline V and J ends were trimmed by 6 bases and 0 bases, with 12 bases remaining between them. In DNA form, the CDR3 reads TGTGCCAGCAGGGAGAGGGGAGGCTCCTACGAGCAGTACTTC. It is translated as CASRERGGSYEQYF.

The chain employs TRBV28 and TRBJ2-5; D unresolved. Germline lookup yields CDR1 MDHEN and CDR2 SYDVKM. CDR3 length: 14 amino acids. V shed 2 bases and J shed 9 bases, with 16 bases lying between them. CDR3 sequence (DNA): TGTGCCAGCAGTTTAAGGCGGCCCTTCATGGCCCAGTACTTC. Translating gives CASSLRRPFMAQYF.

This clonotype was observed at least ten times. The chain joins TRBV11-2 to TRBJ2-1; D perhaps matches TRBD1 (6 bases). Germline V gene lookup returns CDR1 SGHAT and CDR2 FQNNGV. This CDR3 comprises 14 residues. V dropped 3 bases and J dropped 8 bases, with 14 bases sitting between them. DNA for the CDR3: TGTGCCAGCAGCTTTAGACAGGTCGAAGATGAGCAGTTCTTC. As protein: CASSFRQVEDEQFF.

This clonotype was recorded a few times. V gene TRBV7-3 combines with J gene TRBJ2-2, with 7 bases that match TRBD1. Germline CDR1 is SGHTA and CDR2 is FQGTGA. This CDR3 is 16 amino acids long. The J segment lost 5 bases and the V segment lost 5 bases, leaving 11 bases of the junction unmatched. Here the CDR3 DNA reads TGTGCCAGCAGCCCGTGGACAGGAGGAGAAACCGGGGAGCTGTTTTTT. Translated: CASSPWTGGETGELFF.

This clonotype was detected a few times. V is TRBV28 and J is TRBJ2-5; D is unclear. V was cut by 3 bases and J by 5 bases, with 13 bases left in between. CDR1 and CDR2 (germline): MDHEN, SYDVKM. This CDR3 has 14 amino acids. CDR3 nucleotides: TGTGCCAGCAGTTTCCCGGACGGCCGGGAGACCCAGTACTTC. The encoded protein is CASSFPDGRETQYF.

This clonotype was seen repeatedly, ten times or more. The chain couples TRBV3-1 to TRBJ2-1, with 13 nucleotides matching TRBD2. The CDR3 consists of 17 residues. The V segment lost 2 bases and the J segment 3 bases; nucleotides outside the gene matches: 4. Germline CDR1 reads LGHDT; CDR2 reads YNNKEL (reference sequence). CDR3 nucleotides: TGTGCCAGCAGCCAAAAGGGACTAGCGGGGATCTACAATGAGCAGTTCTTC. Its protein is CASSQKGLAGIYNEQFF.

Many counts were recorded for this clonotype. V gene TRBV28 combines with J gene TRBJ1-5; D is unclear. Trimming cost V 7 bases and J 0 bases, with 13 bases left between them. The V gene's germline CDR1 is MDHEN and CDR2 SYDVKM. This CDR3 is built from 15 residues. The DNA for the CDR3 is TGTGCCAGCACCACGACACTTTATAGCAATCAGCCCCAGCATTTT. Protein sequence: CASTTTLYSNQPQHF.

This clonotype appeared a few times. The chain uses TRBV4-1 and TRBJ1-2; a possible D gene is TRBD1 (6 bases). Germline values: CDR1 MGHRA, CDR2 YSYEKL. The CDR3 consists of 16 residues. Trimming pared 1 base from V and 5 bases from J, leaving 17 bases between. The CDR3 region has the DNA TGCGCCAGCAGCCAAGTGTTAGTTGACAGGATGTATGGCTACACCTTC. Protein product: CASSQVLVDRMYGYTF.